The 7 T cell receptor beta chains listed next were all sequenced from one sample in a study of blood T cell repertoires in COVID-19. The method was immunoSEQ multiplex PCR; TCRdb's version includes in-frame clones alone and lacks a portion of them. The data show about 90,000 clones, around three quarters seen once. Sequenced sample: peripheral blood. These receptors were obtained from a woman aged 65 to 85 with acute or convalescent COVID-19.

This clone was seen only once. The chain links TRBV3-1 (or the pseudogene TRBV3-2) to TRBJ1-6, with 7 bases that match TRBD1. The V gene's germline CDR1 is LGHDT and CDR2 YNNKEL (reference sequence). The trim removed 6 bases at V and 7 bases at J, leaving 3 bases unmatched. This CDR3 spans 13 amino acids. Here the CDR3 DNA reads TGTGCCAGCAGGGAACAGGGGAATTCACCCCTCCACTTT. Translating it yields CASREQGNSPLHF.

Regarding this clone: Given a much more abundant clone one base away, this may be a read error. DNA for the CDR3: TGTGCCAGCAGTGCGACAGGGACCTACGAGCAGTACTTC. The encoded protein is CASSATGTYEQYF. The J gene is TRBJ2-7, the V gene TRBV12-3 or TRBV12-4; TRBD1 aligns across 7 bases. This CDR3 contains 13 residues. V lost 5 bases and J lost 2; bases outside the gene matches: 3.

The gene calls are TRBV7-2 and TRBJ1-6, with 8 bases identical to TRBD1. The junction had 5 bases not matched to a gene; V was cut back by 4 bases and J by 0 bases. CDR3 length: 17 amino acids. Germline V gives CDR1 SGHTA, CDR2 FQGNSA. CDR3 in amino acids: CASSWGTGSSYNSPLHF. CDR3 coding DNA: TGTGCCAGCAGCTGGGGGACAGGCAGCTCCTATAATTCACCCCTCCACTTT.

In DNA, the CDR3 is TGTGCCAGCAGTGATTTAGGAGGGGCCGCCTTAAATAGCAATCAGCCCCAGCATTTT. Protein: CASSDLGGAALNSNQPQHF. The V call is TRBV6-1, the J call TRBJ1-5, with D maybe TRBD1 (5 bases). Germline assignment: CDR1 MNHNS and CDR2 SASEGT. The ends were cut back, 3 bases at V and 0 bases at J, with 21 bases in the middle. This CDR3 spans 19 amino acids.

V is TRBV10-3 and J is TRBJ2-1; TRBD2 agrees at 14 bases. CDR1 and CDR2 (germline): ENHRY, SYGVKD. The CDR3 consists of 20 residues. Losses at the gene ends were 3 bases for V and 0 bases for J; bases not matched to a gene: 10. In DNA form, the CDR3 reads TGTGCCATCAGTGACCTCGGACTAGCGGGAGGCCGCAACTCCTACAATGAGCAGTTCTTC. This gives the protein CAISDLGLAGGRNSYNEQFF.

CDR3 sequence reads: CASSTGEGNYGYTF. In DNA form, the CDR3 reads TGTGCCAGCAGCACTGGGGAGGGAAACTATGGCTACACCTTC. This rearrangement joins TRBV21-1 to TRBJ1-2. TRBV21-1 is a recognized pseudogene. The CDR3 sequence is 14 residues long.

The chain links TRBV28 to TRBJ2-1, with TRBD1 matching over 8 bases. From germline, CDR1 is MDHEN and CDR2 SYDVKM. With V trimmed by 5 bases and J by 12 bases, 12 bases remained unmatched. This CDR3 contains 14 residues. CDR3 amino acids: CASSKGQAFGGQFF. CDR3 sequence (DNA): TGTGCCAGCAGTAAGGGACAGGCATTCGGTGGGCAGTTCTTC.